This TCR beta chain came from a study of T cell repertoires in cytomegalovirus infection. Across the study: Recently identified HLA-C-restricted and well-studied HLA-B-restricted CMV epitopes were used. Through public TCR beta signatures, both CMV infection and matching HLA type were indicated. Findings and caveats of the study: Identification of carriers of CMV plus the relevant HLA was performed using cumulative public TCR beta family frequency. CMV-specific HLA-C-restricted TCR beta clonotypes dominated the ex vivo response.

TCRdb reanalysed the reads using MiXCR and keeps one entry per CDR3 protein. The table shows a few hundred thousand distinct CDR3 sequences, with just under 25% occurring only once. Concerning this clonotype itself: Its target is not known.

Germline V gene lookup returns CDR1 MNHNS and CDR2 SASEGT. Deletions cut 3 bases from V and 6 bases from J, with 6 bases between. The CDR3 has 11 residues. The material was cultured PBMCs, obtained from culture after CMV antigen stimulation. This chain connects TRBV6-1 to TRBJ2-7, with D hard to call. The receptor was derived from a human donor in good health (CMV status not recorded). Some clones in this sample may be carry-over from other donors' samples. CDR3 nucleotides: TGTGCCAGCAGTGACCACCTCGAGCAGTACTTC. This encodes CASSDHLEQYF.